These T cell receptor beta chains were read from a single sample in a study of T cell responses to AZD1222 COVID-19 vaccine. TCRdb's copy holds only in-frame clones and misses some; the assay was immunoSEQ multiplex PCR. The sample consists of about 190,000 clones, 85% to 95% of them appearing once. Specimen: peripheral blood, collected on day 0 of AZD1222 vaccination. Receptors were obtained from an adult in good health. CDR3s include the opening cysteine and the closing phenylalanine or tryptophan. A D gene is named only where the DNA matches it firmly. Size is stated for part of the rows, as once, few or many counts, or as a class when the clone is expanded.

CDR3aa,CDR3nt,j_gene,v_gene,abundance,d_gene,len
CASGLGFGQPQHF,TGTGCTAGTGGTTTGGGATTCGGTCAGCCCCAGCATTTT,TRBJ1-5,TRBV12-5,NA,NA,13
CASSLEQGRGNTIYF,TGCGCCAGCAGCTTGGAACAGGGGAGAGGAAACACCATATATTTT,TRBJ1-3,TRBV5-1,NA,TRBD1,15
CASSLSATNEKLFF,TGTGCCAGCAGTTTAAGTGCAACTAATGAAAAACTGTTTTTT,TRBJ1-4,TRBV28,few,NA,14
CASSVADRGNQPQHF,TGTGCCAGCAGCGTAGCCGACAGGGGCAATCAGCCCCAGCATTTT,TRBJ1-5,TRBV9,NA,TRBD1,15
CASGFTGLGTEAFF,TGTGCCAGCGGGTTTACGGGGTTGGGCACTGAAGCTTTCTTT,TRBJ1-1,TRBV28,NA,NA,14
CASGLGTGGLEPQHF,TGTGCTAGTGGTTTGGGAACAGGGGGCTTGGAGCCCCAGCATTTT,TRBJ1-5,TRBV12-5,NA,TRBD1,15
CAYSRLMNTEAFF,TGTGCCTACTCAAGGCTGATGAACACTGAAGCTTTCTTT,TRBJ1-1,TRBV30,once,NA,13
CASSQGTGEAFF,TGTGCCAGCAGCCAAGGGACAGGGGAAGCTTTCTTT,TRBJ1-1,TRBV4-2,NA,TRBD1,12
CASGLTSTDTQYF,TGTGCTAGTGGTTTGACAAGCACAGATACGCAGTATTTT,TRBJ2-3,TRBV12-5,NA,NA,13
CASSPGGNYGYTF,TGTGCCAGCAGCCCCGGGGGAAACTATGGCTACACCTTC,TRBJ1-2,TRBV11-2,NA,NA,13
CASSERRHQSQPQHF,TGTGCCAGCAGTGAAAGGCGACACCAGTCCCAGCCCCAGCATTTT,TRBJ1-5,TRBV6-1,NA,NA,15
CATGPGPNTGELFF,TGTGCCACAGGCCCGGGACCGAACACCGGGGAGCTGTTTTTT,TRBJ2-2,TRBV19,NA,NA,14
CASPEPQHF,TGTGCCAGCCCTGAGCCCCAGCATTTT,TRBJ1-5,TRBV18,NA,NA,9
CASSLGRKNYEQYF,TGTGCCAGCAGCTTAGGACGGAAAAACTACGAGCAGTACTTC,TRBJ2-7,TRBV13,NA,NA,14
CASSTTEGLGKNIQYF,TGTGCCAGCAGCACTACAGAAGGGTTAGGCAAAAACATTCAGTACTTC,TRBJ2-4,TRBV5-4,NA,NA,16
CASSAGERLFF,TGTGCCAGCAGTGCTGGCGAAAGGCTGTTTTTT,TRBJ1-4,TRBV2,NA,NA,11
CASRFDSNTEAFF,TGTGCCAGCAGGTTCGACAGTAACACTGAAGCTTTCTTT,TRBJ1-1,TRBV7-3,NA,NA,13
CASSLYGRTTEAFF,TGTGCCAGCAGTTTGTATGGGAGAACGACTGAAGCTTTCTTT,TRBJ1-1,TRBV28,NA,NA,14
CASSLGPQDPHF,TGTGCCAGCAGCTTAGGTCCACAGGATCCGCATTTT,TRBJ1-5,TRBV7-9,NA,NA,12
CASKKNTGELFF,TGTGCCAGCAAAAAAAACACCGGGGAGCTGTTTTTT,TRBJ2-2,TRBV6-5,once,NA,12